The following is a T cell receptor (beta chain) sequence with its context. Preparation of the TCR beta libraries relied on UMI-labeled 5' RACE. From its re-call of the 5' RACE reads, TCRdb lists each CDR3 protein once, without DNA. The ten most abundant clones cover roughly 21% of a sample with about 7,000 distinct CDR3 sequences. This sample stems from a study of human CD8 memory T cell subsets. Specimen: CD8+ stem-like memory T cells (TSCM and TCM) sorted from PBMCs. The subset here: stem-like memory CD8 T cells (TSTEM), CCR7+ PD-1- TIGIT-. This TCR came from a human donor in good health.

The CDR3 spells CASSFISTPQETQYF. The V and J genes are TRBV11-2 and TRBJ2-5; with no DNA, the TCRdb D assignment of TRBD1 cannot be verified. This CDR3 comprises 15 residues. Germline CDR1 reads SGHAT; CDR2 reads FQNNGV.